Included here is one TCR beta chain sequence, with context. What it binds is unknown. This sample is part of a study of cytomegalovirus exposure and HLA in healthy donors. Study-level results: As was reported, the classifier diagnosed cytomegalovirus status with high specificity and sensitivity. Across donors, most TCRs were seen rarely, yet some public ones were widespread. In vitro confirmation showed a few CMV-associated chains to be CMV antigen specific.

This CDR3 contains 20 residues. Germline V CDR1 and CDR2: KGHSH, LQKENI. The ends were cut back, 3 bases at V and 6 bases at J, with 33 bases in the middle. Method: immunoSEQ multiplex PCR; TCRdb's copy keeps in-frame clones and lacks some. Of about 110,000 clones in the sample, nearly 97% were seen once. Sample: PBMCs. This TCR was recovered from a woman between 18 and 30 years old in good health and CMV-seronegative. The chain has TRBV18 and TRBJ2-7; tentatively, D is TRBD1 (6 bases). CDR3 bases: TGTGCCAGCTCACCTAAGAGACAGGCTTCTAACCGGGACCATGGGCTCGAGCAGTACTTC. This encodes CASSPKRQASNRDHGLEQYF.